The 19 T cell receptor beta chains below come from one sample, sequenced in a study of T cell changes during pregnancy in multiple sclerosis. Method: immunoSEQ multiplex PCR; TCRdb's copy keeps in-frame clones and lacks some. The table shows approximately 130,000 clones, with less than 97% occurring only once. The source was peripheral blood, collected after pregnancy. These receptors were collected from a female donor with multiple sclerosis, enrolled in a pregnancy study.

CDR3: CASSLEGRGNEQFF. The DNA of the CDR3 is TGTGCCAGCAGCTTAGAGGGCAGGGGGAATGAGCAGTTCTTC. The chain is built from TRBV7-8 and TRBJ2-1, with 7 bases identical to TRBD1. In germline, CDR1 is SGHVS, CDR2 FQNEAQ. This CDR3 comprises 14 residues. V gave up 1 base and J gave up 7 bases; unmatched junction bases: 4.

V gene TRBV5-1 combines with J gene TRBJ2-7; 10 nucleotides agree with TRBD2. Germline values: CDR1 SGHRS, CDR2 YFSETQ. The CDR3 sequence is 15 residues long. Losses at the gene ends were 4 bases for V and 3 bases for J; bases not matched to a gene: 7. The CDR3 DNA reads TGCGCCAGCAGCATTCTAGCGGGAGTGAACTACGAGCAGTACTTC. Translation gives CASSILAGVNYEQYF.

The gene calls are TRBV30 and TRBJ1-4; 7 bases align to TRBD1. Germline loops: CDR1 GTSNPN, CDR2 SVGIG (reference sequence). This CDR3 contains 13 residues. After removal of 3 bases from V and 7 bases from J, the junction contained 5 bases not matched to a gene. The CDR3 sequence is CAWRKGAGEKLFF. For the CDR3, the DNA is TGTGCCTGGAGAAAGGGGGCGGGTGAAAAACTGTTTTTT.

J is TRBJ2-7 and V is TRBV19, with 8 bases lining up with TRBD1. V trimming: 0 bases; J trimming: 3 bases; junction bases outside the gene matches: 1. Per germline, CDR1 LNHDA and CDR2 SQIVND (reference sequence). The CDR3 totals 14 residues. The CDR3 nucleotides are TGTGCCAGTAGTATAGAAACAGGGGGCTACGAGCAGTACTTC. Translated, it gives CASSIETGGYEQYF.

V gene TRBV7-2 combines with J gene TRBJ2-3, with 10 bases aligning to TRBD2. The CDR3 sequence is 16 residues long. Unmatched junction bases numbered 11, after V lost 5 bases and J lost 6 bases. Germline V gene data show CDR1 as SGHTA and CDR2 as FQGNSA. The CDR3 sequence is CASSDPSGSWGDTQYF. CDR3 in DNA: TGTGCCAGCAGCGACCCTAGCGGGAGTTGGGGGGATACGCAGTATTTT.

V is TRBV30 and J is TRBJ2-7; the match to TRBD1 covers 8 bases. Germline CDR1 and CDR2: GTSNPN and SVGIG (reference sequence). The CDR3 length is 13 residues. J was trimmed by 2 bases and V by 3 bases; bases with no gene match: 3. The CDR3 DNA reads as TGTGCCTGGAGGCAGGGGGCTGCCTACGAGCAGTACTTC. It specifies CAWRQGAAYEQYF.

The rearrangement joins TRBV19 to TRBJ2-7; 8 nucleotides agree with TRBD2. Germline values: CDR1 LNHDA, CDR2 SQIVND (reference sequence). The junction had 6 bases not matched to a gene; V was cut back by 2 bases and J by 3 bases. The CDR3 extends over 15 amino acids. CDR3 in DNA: TGTGCCAGTAGTATATCGGGGGGGGTTGTCTACGAGCAGTACTTC. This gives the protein CASSISGGVVYEQYF.

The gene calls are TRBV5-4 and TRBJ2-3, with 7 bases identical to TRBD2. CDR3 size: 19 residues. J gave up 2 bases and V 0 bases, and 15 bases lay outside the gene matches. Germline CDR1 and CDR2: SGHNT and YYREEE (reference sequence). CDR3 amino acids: CASSLGARLARRATDTQYF. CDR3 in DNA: TGTGCCAGCAGCTTGGGGGCCCGACTAGCACGCCGTGCCACAGATACGCAGTATTTT.

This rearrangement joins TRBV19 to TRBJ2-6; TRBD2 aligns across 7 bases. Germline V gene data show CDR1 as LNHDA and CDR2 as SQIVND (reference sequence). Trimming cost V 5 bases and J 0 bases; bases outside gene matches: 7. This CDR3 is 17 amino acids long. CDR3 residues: CASSFLGGGSGANVLTF. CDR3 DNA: TGTGCCAGTAGTTTCCTGGGGGGGGGCTCTGGGGCCAACGTCCTGACTTTC.

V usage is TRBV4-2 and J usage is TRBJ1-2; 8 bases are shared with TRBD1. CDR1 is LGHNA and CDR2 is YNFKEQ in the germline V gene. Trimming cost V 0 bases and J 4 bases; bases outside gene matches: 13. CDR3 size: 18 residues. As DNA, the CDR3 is TGTGCCAGCAGCCAAGAGTCCCGGGCAGGGGGCGAACTCTATGGCTACACCTTC. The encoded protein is CASSQESRAGGELYGYTF.

CDR3 protein: CASRGDISEQYF. The CDR3 bases are TGTGCCAGCAGGGGAGACATATCCGAGCAGTACTTC. The gene calls are TRBV2 and TRBJ2-7; D is possibly TRBD2 (5 bases). The V gene's germline CDR1 is SNHLY and CDR2 FYNNEI. V was clipped by 6 bases and J by 6 bases, with 12 bases between them. This CDR3 spans 12 amino acids.

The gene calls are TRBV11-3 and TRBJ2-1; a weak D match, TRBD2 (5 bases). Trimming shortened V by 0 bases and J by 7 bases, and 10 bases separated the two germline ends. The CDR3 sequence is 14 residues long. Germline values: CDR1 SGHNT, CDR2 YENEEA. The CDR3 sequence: CASSLDREENEQFF. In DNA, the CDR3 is TGTGCCAGCAGCTTAGATCGGGAAGAGAATGAGCAGTTCTTC.

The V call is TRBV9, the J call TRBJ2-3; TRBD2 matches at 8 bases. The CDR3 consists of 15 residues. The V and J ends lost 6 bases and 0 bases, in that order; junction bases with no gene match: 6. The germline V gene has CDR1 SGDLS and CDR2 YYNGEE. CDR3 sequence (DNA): TGTGCCAGCACCCTCGGGGGGGGGAGCACAGATACGCAGTATTTT. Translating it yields CASTLGGGSTDTQYF.

This CDR3 is CASSFDLGDGTYGYTF. In DNA, the CDR3 is TGTGCCAGCAGTTTCGATCTGGGGGACGGGACTTATGGCTACACCTTC. This rearrangement joins TRBV28 to TRBJ1-2, with D maybe TRBD1 (5 bases). From germline, CDR1 is MDHEN and CDR2 SYDVKM. The CDR3 has 16 residues. V lost 3 bases, J lost 5 bases, and 19 bases lay in between.

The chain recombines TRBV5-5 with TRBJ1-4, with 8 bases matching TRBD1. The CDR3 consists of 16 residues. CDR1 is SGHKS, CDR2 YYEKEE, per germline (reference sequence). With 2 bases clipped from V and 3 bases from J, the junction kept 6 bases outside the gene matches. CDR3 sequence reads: CASSFFGTGSNEKLFF. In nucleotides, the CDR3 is TGTGCCAGCAGCTTTTTCGGGACAGGTTCTAATGAAAAACTGTTTTTT.

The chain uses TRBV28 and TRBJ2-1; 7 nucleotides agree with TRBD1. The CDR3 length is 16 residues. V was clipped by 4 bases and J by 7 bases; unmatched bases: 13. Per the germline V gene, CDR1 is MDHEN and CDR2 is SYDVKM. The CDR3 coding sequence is TGTGCCAGCAGTTCCCTAAGGGGGCTAAACACGAATGAGCAGTTCTTC. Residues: CASSSLRGLNTNEQFF.

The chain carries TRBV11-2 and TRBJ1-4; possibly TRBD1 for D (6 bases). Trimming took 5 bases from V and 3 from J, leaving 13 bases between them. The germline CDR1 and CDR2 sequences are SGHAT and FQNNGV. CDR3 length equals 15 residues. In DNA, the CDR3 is TGTGCCAGCAGCCTAGGGGGGCAGGCTAATGAAAAACTGTTTTTT. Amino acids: CASSLGGQANEKLFF.

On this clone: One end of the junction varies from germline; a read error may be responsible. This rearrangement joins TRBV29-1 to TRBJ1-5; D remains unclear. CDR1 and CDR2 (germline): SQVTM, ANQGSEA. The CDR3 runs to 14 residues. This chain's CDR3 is CSVEDRYSNRPQHF. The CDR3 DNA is TGCAGCGTTGAAGACAGATATTCCAATCGGCCCCAGCATTTT.

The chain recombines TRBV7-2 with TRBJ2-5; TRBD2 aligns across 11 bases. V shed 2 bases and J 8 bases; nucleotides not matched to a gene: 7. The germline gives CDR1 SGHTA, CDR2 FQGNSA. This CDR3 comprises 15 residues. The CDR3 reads CASSLSTSGVVTQYF. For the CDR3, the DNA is TGTGCCAGCAGCTTATCGACTAGCGGGGTGGTAACCCAGTACTTC. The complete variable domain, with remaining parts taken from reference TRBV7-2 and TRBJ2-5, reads GAGVSQSPSNKVTEKGKDVELRCDPISGHTALYWYRQSLGQGLEFLIYFQGNSAPDKSGLPSDRFSAERTGGSVSTLTIQRTQQEDSAVYLCASSLSTSGVVTQYFGPGTRLLVL.